The clone carrying this TCR beta chain was counted many times. The target antigen is unknown. Read data end 3 residues before the CDR3 end; the end is taken from the germline J gene. This record belongs to a study of T cell clonality in common variable immunodeficiency. Broader study findings: Common variable immunodeficiency TCR beta sequences reportedly had fewer deletions and N-nucleotide insertions.

The CDR3 extends over 11 amino acids. Between the trimmed V and J ends, which lost 4 bases and 4 bases, there was a span of 5 bases. The germline V gene has CDR1 SGHKS and CDR2 YYEKEE (reference sequence). Sequencing used immunoSEQ multiplex PCR; TCRdb keeps in-frame clones, though not all of them. Observed in the sample are about 42,000 clones, none of them singletons. The sample comprised peripheral blood mononuclear cells. The V call is TRBV5-5, the J call TRBJ2-5, with D uncertain. This receptor was identified in a human donor with common variable immunodeficiency. The CDR3 loop reads CASSPGETQYF. The CDR3 DNA, read in part, is TGTGCCAGCAGCCCAGGAGAGACC.